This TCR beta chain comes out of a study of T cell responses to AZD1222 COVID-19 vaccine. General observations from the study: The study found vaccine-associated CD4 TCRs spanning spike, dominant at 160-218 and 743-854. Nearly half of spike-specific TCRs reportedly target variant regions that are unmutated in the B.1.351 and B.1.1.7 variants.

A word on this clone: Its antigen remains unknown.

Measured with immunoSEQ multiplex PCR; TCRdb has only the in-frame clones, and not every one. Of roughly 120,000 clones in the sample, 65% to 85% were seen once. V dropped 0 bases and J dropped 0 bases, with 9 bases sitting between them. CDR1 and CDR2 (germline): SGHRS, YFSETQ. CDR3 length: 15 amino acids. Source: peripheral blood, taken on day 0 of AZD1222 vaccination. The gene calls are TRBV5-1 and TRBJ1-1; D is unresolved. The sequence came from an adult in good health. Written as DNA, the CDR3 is TGCGCCAGCAGCTTGGAAGGCAGACTGAACACTGAAGCTTTCTTT. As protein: CASSLEGRLNTEAFF.